This T cell receptor beta chain comes out of a study of blood T cell repertoires in COVID-19. Study overall: Donors in the United States, Italy and Spain gave samples during acute or convalescent COVID-19.

Authors' methods: It was from reference gene primer amplification that nucleated cell counts were estimated. Generated by immunoSEQ multiplex PCR, the TCRdb table keeps only in-frame clones and is missing some. D and trimming were read from the DNA, whereas the V and J calls and clone size are those reported in that table. The sample shows about 120,000 clones, about four fifths of them seen only once. CDR1 is MNHNY, CDR2 SVGAGI, per germline (reference sequence). V was clipped by 7 bases and J by 7 bases; unmatched bases: 8. The CDR3 consists of 13 residues. The source of this sequence is a man aged 55 to 70 with acute or convalescent COVID-19. The sample consisted of peripheral blood. V usage is TRBV6-6 and J usage is TRBJ1-2; 8 bases match TRBD1. The CDR3 is CASTQGQESGYTF. The CDR3 nucleotides are TGTGCCAGCACCCAGGGACAGGAGAGTGGCTACACCTTC.